This T cell receptor beta chain came from a study of regulatory T cells in long-lasting Graves disease. Study conclusions and caveats: TRBV28 was favored in persistent disease, as were TRBJ1-2 and TRBJ2-5.

V was trimmed by 4 bases and J by 3 bases, leaving 10 bases between them. CDR3 length: 14 amino acids. Germline V gene lookup returns CDR1 MNHGY and CDR2 SAAAGT. This clonotype was recorded many times. Its target is not known. Time point reported: newly diagnosed GD, antithyroid drugs for less than 3 months. From PBMCs, RNA was extracted and then used to make the TCR library. According to the study, TCR beta libraries were built with iRepertoire HTBI primers and CDR3-region Arm-PCR. Via MiXCR, TCRdb re-called the multiplex PCR reads, giving one row per CDR3 protein. This sample has some 500,000 distinct CDR3 sequences; about 13% occur once, and the top ten carry roughly 10%. These records were also assigned to another study, of T cells in Graves' hyperthyroidism and ophthalmopathy. That study reports: Diagnoses rested on clinical symptoms, serum thyroxine and TRAb, thyroid ultrasound and orbital computed tomography. The HTBI primer set drove a first-round RT-PCR of the TCR CDR3.

The sequencing here drew on peripheral blood mononuclear cells (PBMCs), taken at new diagnosis, from a patient treated with antithyroid drugs. The V gene is TRBV6-8, the J gene TRBJ2-1; a possible D gene is TRBD2 (5 bases). This clonotype was obtained from a man between 25 and 39 years old with Graves disease. The CDR3 DNA follows: TGTGCCAGCAGTTTCCAGCGGATCTACAATGAGCAGTTCTTC. It specifies CASSFQRIYNEQFF.